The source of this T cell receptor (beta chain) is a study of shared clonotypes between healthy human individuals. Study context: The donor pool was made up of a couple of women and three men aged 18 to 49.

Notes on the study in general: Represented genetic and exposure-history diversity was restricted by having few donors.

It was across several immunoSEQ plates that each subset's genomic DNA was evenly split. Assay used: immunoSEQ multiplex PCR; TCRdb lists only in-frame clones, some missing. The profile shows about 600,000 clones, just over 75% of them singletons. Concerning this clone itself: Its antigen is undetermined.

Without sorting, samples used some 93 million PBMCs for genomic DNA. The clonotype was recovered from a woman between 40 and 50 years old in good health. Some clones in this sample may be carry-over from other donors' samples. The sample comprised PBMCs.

CDR3 protein: CASTLAGSYNEQFF. Here the CDR3 DNA reads TGTGCCAGCACCCTAGCGGGGTCCTACAATGAGCAGTTCTTC. This chain uses TRBV11-2 with TRBJ2-1, with TRBD2 matching 9 bases. J gave up 1 base and V 7 bases, and 2 bases lay outside the gene matches. The CDR3 spans 14 residues. Germline assignment: CDR1 SGHAT and CDR2 FQNNGV.